This entry is about one TCR beta chain. The data originate from a study of blood T cell repertoires in COVID-19. Sequencing was performed with immunoSEQ multiplex PCR; in TCRdb, only in-frame clones are kept and a portion is missing. Of approximately 100,000 clones listed, about 85% are singletons. The CDR3 is 21 residues long. V gene TRBV1 combines with J gene TRBJ1-5; TRBD1, the table's D call, lacks a check against the DNA. TRBV1 is a pseudogene segment. This TCR was recovered from an elderly man with acute or convalescent COVID-19. Sequencing used peripheral blood. This CDR3 reads CTSSPKNQDRGGRYSNQPQHF. In DNA, the CDR3 is TGCACCAGCAGCCCGAAAAACCAAGACAGGGGGGGGAGGTATAGCAATCAGCCCCAGCATTTT.